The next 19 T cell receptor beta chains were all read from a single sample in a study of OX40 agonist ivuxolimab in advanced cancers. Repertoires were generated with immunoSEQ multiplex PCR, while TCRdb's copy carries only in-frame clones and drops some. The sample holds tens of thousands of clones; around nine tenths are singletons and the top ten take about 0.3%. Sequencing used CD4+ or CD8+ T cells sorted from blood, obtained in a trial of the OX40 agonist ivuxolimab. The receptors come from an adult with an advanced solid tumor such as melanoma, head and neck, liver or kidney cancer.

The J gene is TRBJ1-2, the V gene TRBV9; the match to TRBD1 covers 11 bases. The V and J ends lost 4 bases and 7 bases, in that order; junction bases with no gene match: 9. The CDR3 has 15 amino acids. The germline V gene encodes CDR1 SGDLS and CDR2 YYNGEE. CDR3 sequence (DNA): TGTGCCAGCAGCCCCCGTGGGGACAGGGGGGCTGGCTACACCTTC. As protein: CASSPRGDRGAGYTF. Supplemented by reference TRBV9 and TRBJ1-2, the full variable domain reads DSGVTQTPKHLITATGQRVTLRCSPRSGDLSVYWYQQSLDQGLQFLIQYYNGEERAKGNILERFSAQQFPDLHSELNLSSLELGDSALYFCASSPRGDRGAGYTFGSGTRLTVV.

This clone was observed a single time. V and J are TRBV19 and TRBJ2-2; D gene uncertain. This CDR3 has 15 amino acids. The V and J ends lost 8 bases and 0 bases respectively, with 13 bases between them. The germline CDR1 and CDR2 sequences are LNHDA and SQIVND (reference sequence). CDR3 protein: CASHRRTANTGELFF. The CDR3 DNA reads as TGTGCCAGTCACCGAAGGACCGCGAACACCGGGGAGCTGTTTTTT.

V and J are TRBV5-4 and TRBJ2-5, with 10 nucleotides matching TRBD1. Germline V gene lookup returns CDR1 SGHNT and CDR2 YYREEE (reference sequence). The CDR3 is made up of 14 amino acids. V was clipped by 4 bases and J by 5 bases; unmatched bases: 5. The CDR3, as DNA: TGTGCCAGCAGCCTGGGACAGGGGATCGAGACCCAGTACTTC. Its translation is CASSLGQGIETQYF.

CDR3 in DNA: TGTGCCAGTAGTACGGACAGGGGTTTGGGTGGCTACACCTTC. It is translated as CASSTDRGLGGYTF. V gene TRBV19 combines with J gene TRBJ1-2, with TRBD1 identical over 9 bases. V lost 4 bases and J lost 7; bases outside the gene matches: 7. CDR3 size: 14 residues. Germline V CDR1 and CDR2: LNHDA, SQIVND (reference sequence).

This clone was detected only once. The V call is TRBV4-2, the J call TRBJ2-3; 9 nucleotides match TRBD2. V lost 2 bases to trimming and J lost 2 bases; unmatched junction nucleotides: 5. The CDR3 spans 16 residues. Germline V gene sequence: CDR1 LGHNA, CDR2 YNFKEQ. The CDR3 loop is CASSQSRGGATDTQYF. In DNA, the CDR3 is TGTGCCAGCAGCCAATCGCGCGGGGGGGCCACAGATACGCAGTATTTT.

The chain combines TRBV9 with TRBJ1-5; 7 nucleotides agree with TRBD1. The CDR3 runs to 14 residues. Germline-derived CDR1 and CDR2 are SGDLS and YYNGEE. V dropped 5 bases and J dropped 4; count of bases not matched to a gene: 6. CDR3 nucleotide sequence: TGTGCCAGCAGTCCGGGACAGACTAATCAGCCCCAGCATTTT. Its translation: CASSPGQTNQPQHF.

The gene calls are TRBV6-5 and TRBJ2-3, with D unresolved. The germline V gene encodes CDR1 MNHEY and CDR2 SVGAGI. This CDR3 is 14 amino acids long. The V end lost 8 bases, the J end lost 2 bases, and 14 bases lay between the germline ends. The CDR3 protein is CASGISQLTDTQYF. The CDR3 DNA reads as TGTGCCAGCGGTATTAGTCAGCTCACAGATACGCAGTATTTT.

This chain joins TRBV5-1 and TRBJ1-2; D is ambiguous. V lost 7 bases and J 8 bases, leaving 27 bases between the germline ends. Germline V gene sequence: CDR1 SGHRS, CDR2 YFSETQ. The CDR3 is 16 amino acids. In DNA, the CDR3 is TGCGCCAGCGCCCCGGACCCTGGCCCCGGGTTTTCCGGCTACACCTTC. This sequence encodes CASAPDPGPGFSGYTF. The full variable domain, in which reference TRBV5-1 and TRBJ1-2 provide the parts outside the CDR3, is KAGVTQTPRYLIKTRGQQVTLSCSPISGHRSVSWYQQTPGQGLQFLFEYFSETQRNKGNFPGRFSGRQFSNSRSEMNVSTLELGDSALYLCASAPDPGPGFSGYTFGSGTRLTVV.

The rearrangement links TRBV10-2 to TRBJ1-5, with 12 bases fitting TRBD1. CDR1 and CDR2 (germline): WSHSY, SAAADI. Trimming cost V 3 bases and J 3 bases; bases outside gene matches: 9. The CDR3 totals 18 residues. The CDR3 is CASSDPRGTGGDNQPQHF. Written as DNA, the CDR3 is TGCGCCAGCAGTGACCCGCGGGGGACAGGGGGCGACAATCAGCCCCAGCATTTT.

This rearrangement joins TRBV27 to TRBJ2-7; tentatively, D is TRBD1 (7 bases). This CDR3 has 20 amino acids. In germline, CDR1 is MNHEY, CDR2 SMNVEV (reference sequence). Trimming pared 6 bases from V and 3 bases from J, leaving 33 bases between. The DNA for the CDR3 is TGTGCCAGCAGCCCGTATTGGAACAGGGGACTTTCCCTTAAATTCTACGAGCAGTACTTC. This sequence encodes CASSPYWNRGLSLKFYEQYF.

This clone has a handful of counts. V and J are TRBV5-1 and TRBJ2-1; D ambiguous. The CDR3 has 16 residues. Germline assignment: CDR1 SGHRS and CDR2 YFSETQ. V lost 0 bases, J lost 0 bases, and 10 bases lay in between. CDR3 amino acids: CASSLAGQRSYNEQFF. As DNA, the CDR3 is TGCGCCAGCAGCTTGGCCGGGCAACGCTCCTACAATGAGCAGTTCTTC.

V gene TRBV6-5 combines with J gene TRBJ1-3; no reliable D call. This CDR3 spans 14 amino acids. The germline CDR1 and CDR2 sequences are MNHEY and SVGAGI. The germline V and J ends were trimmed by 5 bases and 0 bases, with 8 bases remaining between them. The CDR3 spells CASSDGLSGNTIYF. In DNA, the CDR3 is TGTGCCAGCAGTGACGGCCTCTCTGGAAACACCATATATTTT.

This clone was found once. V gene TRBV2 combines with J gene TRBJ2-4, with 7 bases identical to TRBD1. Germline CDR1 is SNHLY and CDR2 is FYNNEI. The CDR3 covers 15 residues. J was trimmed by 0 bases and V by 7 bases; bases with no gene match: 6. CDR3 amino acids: CASTPDRVAKNIQYF. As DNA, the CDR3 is TGTGCCAGCACCCCTGACAGGGTAGCCAAAAACATTCAGTACTTC.

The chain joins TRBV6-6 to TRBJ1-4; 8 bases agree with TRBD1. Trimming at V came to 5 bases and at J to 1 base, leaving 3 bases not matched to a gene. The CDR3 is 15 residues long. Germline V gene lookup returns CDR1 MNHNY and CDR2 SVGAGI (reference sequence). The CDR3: CASSADRGTNEKLFF. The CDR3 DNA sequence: TGTGCCAGCAGTGCCGACAGGGGAACTAATGAAAAACTGTTTTTT.

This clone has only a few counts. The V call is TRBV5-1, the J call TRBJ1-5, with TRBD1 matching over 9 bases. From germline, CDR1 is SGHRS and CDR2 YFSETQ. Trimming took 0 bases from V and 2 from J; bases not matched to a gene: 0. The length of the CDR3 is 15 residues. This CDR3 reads CASSLGDRGNQPQHF. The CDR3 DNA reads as TGCGCCAGCAGCTTGGGGGACAGGGGCAATCAGCCCCAGCATTTT.

The CDR3 nucleotides read TGTGCCAGCAGCTTAGGGTACAGGGCTGAAGCTTTCTTT. Translated, it gives CASSLGYRAEAFF. The V and J genes are TRBV11-2 and TRBJ1-1; D is possibly TRBD1 (6 bases). The CDR3 spans 13 residues. The V end was cut by 1 base, the J end by 6 bases, with 9 bases between. Germline CDR1 SGHAT, CDR2 FQNNGV.

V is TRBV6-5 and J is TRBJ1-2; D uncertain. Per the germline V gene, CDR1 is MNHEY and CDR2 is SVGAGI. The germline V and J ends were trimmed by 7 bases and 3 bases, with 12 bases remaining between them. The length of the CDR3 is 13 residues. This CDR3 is CASTRQPDYGYTF. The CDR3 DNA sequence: TGTGCCAGCACCCGTCAGCCCGACTATGGCTACACCTTC.

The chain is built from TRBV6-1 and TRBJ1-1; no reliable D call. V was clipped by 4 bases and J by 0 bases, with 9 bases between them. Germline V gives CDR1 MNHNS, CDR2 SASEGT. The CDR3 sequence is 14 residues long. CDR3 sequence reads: CASSAVTMNTEAFF. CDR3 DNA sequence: TGTGCCAGCAGTGCGGTGACCATGAACACTGAAGCTTTCTTT.

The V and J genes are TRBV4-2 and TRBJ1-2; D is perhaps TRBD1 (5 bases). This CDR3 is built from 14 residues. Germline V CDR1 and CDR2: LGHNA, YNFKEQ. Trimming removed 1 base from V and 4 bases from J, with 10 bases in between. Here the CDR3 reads CASSQAQGLYGYTF. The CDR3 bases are TGTGCCAGCAGCCAAGCCCAGGGCCTCTATGGCTACACCTTC.